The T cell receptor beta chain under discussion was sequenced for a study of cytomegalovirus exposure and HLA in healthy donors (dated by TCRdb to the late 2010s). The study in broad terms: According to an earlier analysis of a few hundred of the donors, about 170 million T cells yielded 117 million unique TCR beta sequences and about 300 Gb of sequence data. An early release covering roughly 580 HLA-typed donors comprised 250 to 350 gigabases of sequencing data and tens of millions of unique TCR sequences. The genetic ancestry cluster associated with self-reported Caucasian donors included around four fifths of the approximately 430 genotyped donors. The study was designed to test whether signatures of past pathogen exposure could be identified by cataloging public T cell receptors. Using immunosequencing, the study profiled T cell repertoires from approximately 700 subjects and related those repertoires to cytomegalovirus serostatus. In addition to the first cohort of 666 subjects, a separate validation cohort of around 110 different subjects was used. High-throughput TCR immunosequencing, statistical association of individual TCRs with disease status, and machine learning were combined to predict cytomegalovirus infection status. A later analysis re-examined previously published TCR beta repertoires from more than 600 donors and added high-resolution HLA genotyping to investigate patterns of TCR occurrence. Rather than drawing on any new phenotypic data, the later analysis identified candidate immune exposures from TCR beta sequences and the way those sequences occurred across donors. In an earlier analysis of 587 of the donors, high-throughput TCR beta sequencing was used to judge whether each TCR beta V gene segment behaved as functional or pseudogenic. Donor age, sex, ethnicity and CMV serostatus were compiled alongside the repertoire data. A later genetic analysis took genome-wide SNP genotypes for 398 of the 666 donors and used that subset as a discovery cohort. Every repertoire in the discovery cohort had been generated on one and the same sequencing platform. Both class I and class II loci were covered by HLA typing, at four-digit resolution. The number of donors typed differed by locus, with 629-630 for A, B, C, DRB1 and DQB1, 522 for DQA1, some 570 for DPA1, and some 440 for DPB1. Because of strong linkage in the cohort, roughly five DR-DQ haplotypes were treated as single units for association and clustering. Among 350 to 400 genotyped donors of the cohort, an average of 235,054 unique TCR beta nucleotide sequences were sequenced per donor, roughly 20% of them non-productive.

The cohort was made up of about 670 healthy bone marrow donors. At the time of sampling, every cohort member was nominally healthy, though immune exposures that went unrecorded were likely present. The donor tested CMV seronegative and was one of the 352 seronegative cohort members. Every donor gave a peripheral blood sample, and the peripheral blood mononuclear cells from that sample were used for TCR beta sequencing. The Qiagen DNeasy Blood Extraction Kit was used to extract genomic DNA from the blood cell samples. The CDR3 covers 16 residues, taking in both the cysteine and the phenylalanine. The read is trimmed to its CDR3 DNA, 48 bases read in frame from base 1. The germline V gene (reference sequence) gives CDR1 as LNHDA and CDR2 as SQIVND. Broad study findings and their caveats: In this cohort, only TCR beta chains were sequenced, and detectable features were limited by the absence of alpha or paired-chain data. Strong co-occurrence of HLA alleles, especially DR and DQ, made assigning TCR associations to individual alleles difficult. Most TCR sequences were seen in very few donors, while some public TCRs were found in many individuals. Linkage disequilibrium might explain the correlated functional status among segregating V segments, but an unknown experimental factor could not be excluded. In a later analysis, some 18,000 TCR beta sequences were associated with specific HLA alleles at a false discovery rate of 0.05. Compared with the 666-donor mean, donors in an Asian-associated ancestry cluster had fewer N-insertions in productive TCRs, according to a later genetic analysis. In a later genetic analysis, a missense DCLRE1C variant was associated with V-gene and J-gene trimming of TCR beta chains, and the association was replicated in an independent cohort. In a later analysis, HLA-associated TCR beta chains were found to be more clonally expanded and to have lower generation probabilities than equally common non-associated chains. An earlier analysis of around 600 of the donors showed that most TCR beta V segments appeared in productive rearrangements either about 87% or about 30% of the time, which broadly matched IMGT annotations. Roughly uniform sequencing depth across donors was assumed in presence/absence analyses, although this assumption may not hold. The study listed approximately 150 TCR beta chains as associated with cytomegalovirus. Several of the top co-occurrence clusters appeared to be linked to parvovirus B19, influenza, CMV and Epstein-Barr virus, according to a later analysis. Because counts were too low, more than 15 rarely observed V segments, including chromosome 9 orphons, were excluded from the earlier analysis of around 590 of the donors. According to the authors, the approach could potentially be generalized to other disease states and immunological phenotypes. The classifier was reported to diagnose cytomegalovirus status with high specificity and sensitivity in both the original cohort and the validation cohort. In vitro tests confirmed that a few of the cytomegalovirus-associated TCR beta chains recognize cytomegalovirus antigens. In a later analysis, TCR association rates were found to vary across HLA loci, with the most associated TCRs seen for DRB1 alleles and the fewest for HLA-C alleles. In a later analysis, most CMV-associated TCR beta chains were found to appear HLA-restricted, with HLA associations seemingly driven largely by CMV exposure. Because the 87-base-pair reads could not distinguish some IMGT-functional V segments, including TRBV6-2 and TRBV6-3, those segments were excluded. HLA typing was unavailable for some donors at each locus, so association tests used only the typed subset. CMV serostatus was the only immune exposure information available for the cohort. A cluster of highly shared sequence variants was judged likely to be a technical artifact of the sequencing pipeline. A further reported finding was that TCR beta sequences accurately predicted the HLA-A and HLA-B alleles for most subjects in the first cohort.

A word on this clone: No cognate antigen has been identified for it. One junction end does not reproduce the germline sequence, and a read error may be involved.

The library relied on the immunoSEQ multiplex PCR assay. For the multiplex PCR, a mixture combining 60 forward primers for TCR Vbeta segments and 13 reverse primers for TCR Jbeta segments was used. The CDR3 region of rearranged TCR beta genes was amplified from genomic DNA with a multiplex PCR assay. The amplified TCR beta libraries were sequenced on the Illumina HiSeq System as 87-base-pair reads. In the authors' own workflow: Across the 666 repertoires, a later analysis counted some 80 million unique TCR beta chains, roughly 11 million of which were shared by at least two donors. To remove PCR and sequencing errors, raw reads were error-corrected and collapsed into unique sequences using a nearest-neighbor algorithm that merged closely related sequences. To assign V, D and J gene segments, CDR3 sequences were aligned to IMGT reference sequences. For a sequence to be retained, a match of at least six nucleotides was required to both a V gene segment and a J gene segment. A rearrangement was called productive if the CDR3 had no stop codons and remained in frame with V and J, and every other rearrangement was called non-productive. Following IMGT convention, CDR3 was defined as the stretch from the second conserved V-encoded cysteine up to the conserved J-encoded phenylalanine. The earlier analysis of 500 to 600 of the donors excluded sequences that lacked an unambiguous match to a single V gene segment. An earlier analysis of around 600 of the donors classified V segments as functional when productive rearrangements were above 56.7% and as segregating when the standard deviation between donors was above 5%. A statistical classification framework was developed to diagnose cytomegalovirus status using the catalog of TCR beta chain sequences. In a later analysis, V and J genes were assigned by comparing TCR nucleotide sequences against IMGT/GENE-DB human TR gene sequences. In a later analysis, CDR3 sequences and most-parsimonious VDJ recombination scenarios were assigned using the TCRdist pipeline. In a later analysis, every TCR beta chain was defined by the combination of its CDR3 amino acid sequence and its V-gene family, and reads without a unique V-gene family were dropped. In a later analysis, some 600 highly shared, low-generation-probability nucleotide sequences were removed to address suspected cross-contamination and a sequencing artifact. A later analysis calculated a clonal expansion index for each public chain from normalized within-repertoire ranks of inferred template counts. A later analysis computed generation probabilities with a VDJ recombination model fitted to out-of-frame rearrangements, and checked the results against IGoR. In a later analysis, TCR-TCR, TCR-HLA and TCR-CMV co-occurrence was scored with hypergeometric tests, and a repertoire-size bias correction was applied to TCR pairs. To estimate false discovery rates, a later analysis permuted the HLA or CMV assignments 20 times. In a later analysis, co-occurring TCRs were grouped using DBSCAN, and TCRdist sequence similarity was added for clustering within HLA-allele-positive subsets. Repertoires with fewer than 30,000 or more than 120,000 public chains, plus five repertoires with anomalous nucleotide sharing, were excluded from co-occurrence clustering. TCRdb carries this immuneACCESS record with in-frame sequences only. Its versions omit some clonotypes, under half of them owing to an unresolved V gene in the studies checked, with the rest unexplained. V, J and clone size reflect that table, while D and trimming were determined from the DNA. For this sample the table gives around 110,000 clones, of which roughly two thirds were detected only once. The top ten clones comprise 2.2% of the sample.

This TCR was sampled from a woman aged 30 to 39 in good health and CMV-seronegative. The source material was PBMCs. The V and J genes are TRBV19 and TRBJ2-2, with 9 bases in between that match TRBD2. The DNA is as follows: TGTGCCAGTAGTATTTCGTCTAGCGGGAACCCCGGGGAGCTGTTTTTT. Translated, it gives CASSISSSGNPGELFF.